These 32 T cell receptor beta chains were sequenced from one sample in a study of CD8 T cells in Susac syndrome. Reverse transcription of roughly 0.5 to 1 ug RNA was performed with random hexamers. TCRdb re-called the immunoSEQ multiplex PCR reads with MiXCR, one entry per CDR3 protein. This sample has around 150,000 distinct CDR3 sequences; more than 85% occur once, and the top ten carry about 0.18%. Sequenced: CD8+ T cells from PBMCs. The receptor set was obtained from a human donor with Susac syndrome.

The chain has TRBV27 and TRBJ2-7, with D unresolved. Trimming cost V 2 bases and J 6 bases, with 14 bases left between them. The CDR3 covers 14 residues. CDR1 is MNHEY and CDR2 is SMNVEV in the germline V gene (reference sequence). DNA for the CDR3: TGTGCCAGCAGTTTAGGTAAAGTTCCTACCGAGCAGTACTTC. This sequence encodes CASSLGKVPTEQYF.

The V and J genes are TRBV19 and TRBJ2-4, with a possible D match to TRBD1 (6 bases). V was clipped by 1 base and J by 13 bases, with 11 bases between them. Per germline, CDR1 LNHDA and CDR2 SQIVND (reference sequence). This CDR3 has 12 amino acids. CDR3: CASSIGAGVQYF. The CDR3 nucleotides are TGTGCCAGTAGTATAGGAGCAGGGGTCCAGTACTTC.

This rearrangement joins TRBV27 to TRBJ2-1; 10 bases are a match to TRBD1. With V trimmed by 6 bases and J by 2 bases, 4 bases remained unmatched. The CDR3 loop spans 15 amino acids. Germline CDR1 MNHEY, CDR2 SMNVEV (reference sequence). As DNA, the CDR3 is TGTGCCAGCAGCGGTGGGACAGGGGCCTACAATGAGCAGTTCTTC. It translates to CASSGGTGAYNEQFF.

The chain joins TRBV5-6 to TRBJ1-5, with no clear D. This CDR3 is built from 15 residues. Germline V gene lookup returns CDR1 SGHDT and CDR2 YYEEEE. V was clipped by 0 bases and J by 0 bases, with 7 bases between them. The CDR3 DNA sequence: TGTGCCAGCAGCTTGGATGGGTATAGCAATCAGCCCCAGCATTTT. Its translation is CASSLDGYSNQPQHF.

The V call is TRBV9, the J call TRBJ2-1; 7 bases line up with TRBD2. Germline CDR1 is SGDLS and CDR2 is YYNGEE. J lost 3 bases, V lost 3 bases, and 3 bases had no gene match. The CDR3 spans 14 residues. CDR3 in DNA: TGTGCCAGCAGCGCCCGGGACTACTACAATGAGCAGTTCTTC. This codes for CASSARDYYNEQFF.

The V call is TRBV4-2, the J call TRBJ2-1; TRBD1 aligns across 9 bases. J lost 7 bases, V lost 3 bases, and 4 bases had no gene match. The CDR3 runs to 14 residues. The germline V gene has CDR1 LGHNA and CDR2 YNFKEQ. This chain's CDR3 is CASSHGTGRNEQFF. The CDR3 DNA reads as TGTGCCAGCAGCCACGGGACAGGGCGGAATGAGCAGTTCTTC.

This chain uses TRBV9 with TRBJ1-2, with no clear D. The CDR3 has 16 amino acids. The V gene's germline CDR1 is SGDLS and CDR2 YYNGEE. The V and J ends lost 1 base and 3 bases respectively, with 16 bases between them. The CDR3 is CASSVTTGGNDYGYTF. The CDR3 DNA reads TGTGCCAGCAGCGTAACCACCGGCGGGAATGACTATGGCTACACCTTC.

The chain recombines TRBV27 with TRBJ2-2, with D possibly called TRBD1 or TRBD2 (5 bases each). The CDR3 loop spans 14 amino acids. The V gene lost 3 bases and the J gene lost 6 bases, with 11 bases spanning the gap. Germline V lookup: CDR1 MNHEY, CDR2 SMNVEV (reference sequence). The CDR3 protein is CASSFGTFAGELFF. The CDR3, as DNA: TGTGCCAGCAGTTTCGGGACGTTTGCCGGGGAGCTGTTTTTT.

V is TRBV4-1 and J is TRBJ2-7; no clear D. CDR3 length: 15 residues. V shed 0 bases and J shed 0 bases, with 9 bases lying between them. CDR1 and CDR2 from the germline V gene are MGHRA and YSYEKL. For the CDR3, the DNA is TGCGCCAGCAGCCAAGAGCCGGTTCGCTCCTACGAGCAGTACTTC. Its translation: CASSQEPVRSYEQYF.

V is TRBV12-3 or TRBV12-4 and J is TRBJ2-1; D ambiguous. The V end lost 6 bases, the J end lost 8 bases, and 5 bases lay between the germline ends. There are 10 residues in the CDR3. CDR3 protein: CASSLYEQFF. For the CDR3, the DNA is TGTGCCAGCAGCCTCTATGAGCAGTTCTTC.

This sequence joins TRBV9 and TRBJ1-1; 8 bases are shared with TRBD1. The germline CDR1 and CDR2 sequences are SGDLS and YYNGEE. The ends lost 5 bases at V and 1 base at J; junction bases unmatched: 7. The CDR3 runs to 15 residues. CDR3 nucleotides: TGTGCCAGCAGTGAAACCGGGACAGGGAACACTGAAGCTTTCTTT. It encodes CASSETGTGNTEAFF.

This rearrangement joins TRBV13 to TRBJ2-1, with D perhaps TRBD1 (6 bases). The germline CDR1 and CDR2 sequences are PRHDT and FYEKMQ (reference sequence). The CDR3 extends over 13 amino acids. V was trimmed by 4 bases and J by 6 bases, leaving 10 bases between them. The CDR3 bases are TGTGCCAGCAGCTACATACAGGGCAATGAGCAGTTCTTC. The encoded protein is CASSYIQGNEQFF.

This chain uses TRBV29-1 with TRBJ2-2, with D possibly TRBD1 on 5 matching bases. The CDR3 extends over 12 amino acids. With 4 bases removed from V and 6 bases from J, the gap between germline ends came to 9 bases. Germline CDR1 and CDR2: SQVTM and ANQGSEA. CDR3 sequence reads: CSVVRGSGELFF. The DNA of the CDR3 is TGCAGCGTTGTAAGGGGTTCCGGGGAGCTGTTTTTT.

The rearrangement links TRBV2 to TRBJ2-7, with TRBD2 identical over 8 bases. CDR3 length equals 15 residues. V lost 1 base and J lost 7; bases outside the gene matches: 9. CDR1 SNHLY and CDR2 FYNNEI come from the germline V gene. The CDR3 bases are TGTGCCAGCAGTGAAGGGGGAGGGACTAGGGAGGAGCAGTACTTC. It specifies CASSEGGGTREEQYF.

In DNA, the CDR3 is TGTGCCACCAGTGAAACCGGGGGCCCGAACACCGGGGAGCTGTTTTTT. Its translation: CATSETGGPNTGELFF. The V gene is TRBV24-1, the J gene TRBJ2-2; the D gene could be TRBD1 or TRBD2 (6 bases each). The CDR3 is made up of 16 amino acids. Germline V gene data show CDR1 as KGHDR and CDR2 as SFDVKD. With 4 bases removed from V and 0 bases from J, the gap between germline ends came to 11 bases.

This chain joins TRBV27 and TRBJ2-7; 7 bases line up with TRBD2. The CDR3 loop spans 13 amino acids. Trimming at V came to 6 bases and at J to 2 bases, leaving 4 bases not matched to a gene. From germline, CDR1 is MNHEY and CDR2 SMNVEV (reference sequence). CDR3 protein: CASSPRGAYEQYF. In nucleotides, the CDR3 is TGTGCCAGCAGCCCCCGGGGGGCCTACGAGCAGTACTTC.

This chain joins TRBV30 and TRBJ2-2; 10 nucleotides line up with TRBD2. CDR1 and CDR2 (germline): GTSNPN, SVGIG (reference sequence). This CDR3 is built from 19 residues. J was trimmed by 5 bases and V by 4 bases; bases with no gene match: 19. The CDR3 coding sequence is TGTGCCTGGAATCCCAGATGGCAGCGGGAGGGCCACGGGACCGGGGAGCTGTTTTTT. Translated, it gives CAWNPRWQREGHGTGELFF.

J is TRBJ2-1 and V is TRBV19, with D perhaps TRBD2 (5 bases). In germline, CDR1 is LNHDA, CDR2 SQIVND (reference sequence). The CDR3 runs 13 residues. V dropped 1 base and J dropped 9 bases, with 10 bases sitting between them. The CDR3 loop reads CASSIGELSEQFF. Here the CDR3 DNA reads TGTGCCAGTAGTATAGGGGAGCTGAGTGAGCAGTTCTTC.

The V and J genes are TRBV9 and TRBJ2-2; the match to TRBD2 covers 14 bases. This CDR3 region has 17 residues. Trimming at V came to 3 bases and at J to 2 bases, leaving 3 bases not matched to a gene. The germline V gene has CDR1 SGDLS and CDR2 YYNGEE. Here the CDR3 reads CASSGGTSGSNTGELFF. The CDR3 DNA follows: TGTGCCAGCAGCGGGGGGACTAGCGGGAGTAACACCGGGGAGCTGTTTTTT.

The V and J genes are TRBV20-1 and TRBJ1-2; D may be TRBD1 (6 bases). CDR1 and CDR2 (germline): DFQATT, SNEGSKA (reference sequence). V shed 0 bases and J shed 1 base, with 15 bases lying between them. This CDR3 spans 16 amino acids. Written as DNA, the CDR3 is TGCAGTGCTAGAGATATTTCGGGGGCAGTTAACTATGGCTACACCTTC. The encoded protein is CSARDISGAVNYGYTF.

The chain has TRBV28 and TRBJ2-3; D uncertain. The CDR3 is 13 residues long. V was trimmed by 5 bases and J by 4 bases, leaving 10 bases between them. Germline V gene data show CDR1 as MDHEN and CDR2 as SYDVKM. This CDR3 is CASSPPFADTQYF. The CDR3 nucleotides are TGTGCCAGCAGTCCCCCTTTTGCAGATACGCAGTATTTT.

The chain combines TRBV5-4 with TRBJ1-2; D gene ambiguous. CDR3 length equals 14 residues. Germline CDR1 reads SGHNT; CDR2 reads YYREEE (reference sequence). The V end lost 0 bases, the J end lost 6 bases, and 12 bases lay between the germline ends. The CDR3: CASSLVRRTNGYTF. The DNA for the CDR3 is TGTGCCAGCAGCTTGGTGCGGAGGACCAATGGCTACACCTTC.

V gene TRBV6-1 combines with J gene TRBJ1-1, with 9 bases that match TRBD1. CDR1 and CDR2 (germline): MNHNS, SASEGT. Trimming cost V 4 bases and J 5 bases; bases outside gene matches: 2. This CDR3 contains 13 residues. The CDR3 DNA reads as TGTGCCAGCAGTGGAGGGACAGGGACTGAAGCTTTCTTT. Amino acid sequence: CASSGGTGTEAFF.

J is TRBJ2-2 and V is TRBV24-1; D not certain. In germline, CDR1 is KGHDR, CDR2 SFDVKD. Trimming removed 3 bases from V and 2 bases from J, with 9 bases in between. The CDR3 runs to 15 residues. CDR3 loop: CATSDRQANTGELFF. The DNA for the CDR3 is TGTGCCACCAGTGATAGGCAGGCCAACACCGGGGAGCTGTTTTTT.

The J gene is TRBJ2-1, the V gene TRBV7-9, with D maybe TRBD2 (6 bases). This CDR3 region has 13 residues. V was trimmed by 1 base and J by 10 bases, leaving 11 bases between them. CDR1 and CDR2 from the germline V gene are SEHNR and FQNEAQ (reference sequence). CDR3 in DNA: TGTGCCAGCAGCTTAGGGGGACTCCCCGAGCAGTTCTTC. Translated, it gives CASSLGGLPEQFF.

The chain couples TRBV30 to TRBJ2-1, with 7 bases aligning to TRBD2. Germline CDR1 GTSNPN, CDR2 SVGIG (reference sequence). Germline trimming cut 1 base from V and 5 bases from J; bases unmatched to any gene: 5. The CDR3 is 14 amino acids. The CDR3 DNA reads TGTGCCTGGAGTGGGGTTAGCGGGCACAATGAGCAGTTCTTC. This encodes CAWSGVSGHNEQFF.

The rearrangement joins TRBV6-1 to TRBJ2-7; TRBD2 is a possible D gene (5 bases). The CDR3 totals 13 residues. Germline CDR1 MNHNS, CDR2 SASEGT. Trimming stripped 4 bases from V and 2 bases from J, with 9 bases between. The CDR3 region is CASSVDGTYEQYF. The CDR3 DNA is TGTGCCAGCAGTGTAGACGGGACCTACGAGCAGTACTTC.

This clonotype showed up just once. The chain employs TRBV9 and TRBJ2-1, with D uncertain. Germline CDR1 reads SGDLS; CDR2 reads YYNGEE. Between the trimmed V and J ends, which lost 4 bases and 13 bases, there was a span of 15 bases. The CDR3 totals 12 residues. The CDR3 coding sequence is TGTGCCAGCAGCCCCATTGGGTTTGAACAGTTCTTC. Translated, it gives CASSPIGFEQFF.

The CDR3 bases are TGTGCCACCAGCAGAGAGGGCAGGGAGCAGTTCTTC. Protein sequence: CATSREGREQFF. This chain links TRBV15 with TRBJ2-1; D ambiguous. The CDR3 contains 12 residues. Germline CDR1 is LNHNV and CDR2 is YYDKDF (reference sequence). Trimming left V 0 bases short and J 10 bases short, with 7 bases between.

The chain links TRBV24-1 to TRBJ1-5; D may be TRBD1 (5 bases). The germline gives CDR1 KGHDR, CDR2 SFDVKD. Deletions cut 4 bases from V and 11 bases from J, with 14 bases between. CDR3 length: 13 amino acids. Written as DNA, the CDR3 is TGTGCCACCAGTGACCTGCCGGGACTGACCCAGCATTTT. As protein: CATSDLPGLTQHF.

The rearrangement links TRBV25-1 to TRBJ2-5; D is uncertain. CDR1 MGHDK and CDR2 SYGVNS come from the germline V gene. Trimming removed 2 bases from V and 5 bases from J, with 6 bases in between. The CDR3 covers 12 residues. CDR3 sequence (DNA): TGTGCCAGCAGTGAACTAGGCGAGACCCAGTACTTC. It specifies CASSELGETQYF.

The J gene is TRBJ1-2, the V gene TRBV18; D not resolved. The CDR3 sequence is 15 residues long. The germline V gene has CDR1 KGHSH and CDR2 LQKENI. Between the trimmed V and J ends, which lost 3 bases and 4 bases, there was a span of 15 bases. DNA of the CDR3: TGTGCCAGCTCACCGGAGGGAGGTCCCTCCTATGGCTACACCTTC. Encoded protein: CASSPEGGPSYGYTF.